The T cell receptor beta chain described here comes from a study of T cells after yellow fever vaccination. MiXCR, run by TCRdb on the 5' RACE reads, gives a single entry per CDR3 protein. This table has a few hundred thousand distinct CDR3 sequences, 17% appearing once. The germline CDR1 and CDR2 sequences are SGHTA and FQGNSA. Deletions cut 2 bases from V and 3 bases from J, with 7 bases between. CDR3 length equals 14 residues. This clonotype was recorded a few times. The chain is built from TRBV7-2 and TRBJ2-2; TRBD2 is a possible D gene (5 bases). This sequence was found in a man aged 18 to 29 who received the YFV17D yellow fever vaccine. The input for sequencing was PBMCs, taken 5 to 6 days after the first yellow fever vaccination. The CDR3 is CASSLKADTGELFF. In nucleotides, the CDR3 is TGTGCCAGCAGCTTAAAAGCGGACACCGGGGAGCTGTTTTTT.